These T cell receptor beta chains were read from a single sample in a study of chemoradiotherapy in HPV16-positive cancers. Repertoires were generated with immunoSEQ multiplex PCR, while TCRdb's copy carries only in-frame clones and drops some. There are about 1,100 clones in the sample; about 80% occur only once, and around 4.7% lies in the top ten. Specimen: tumor tissue, collected from a patient who underwent chemoradiotherapy. The receptors stem from a human donor with HPV-associated anogenital cancer. Both conserved end residues are part of each CDR3. Fields, in order: D gene, clone size, J gene, V gene, CDR3 DNA, CDR3 protein. D genes are given only for firm matches. Only some rows state a clone size, as once, few, many or a class for expanded clones.

TRBD1 | NA | TRBJ2-4 | TRBV27 | TGTGCCAGCAAACCCCAAGGGACAGCGACCACTCAGTACTTC | CASKPQGTATTQYF
TRBD1 | NA | TRBJ2-3 | TRBV10-3 | TGTGCCATCAGTGATTACGACAGGGGTATATCAGATACGCAGTATTTT | CAISDYDRGISDTQYF
TRBD2 | NA | TRBJ2-3 | TRBV4-2 | TGTGCCAGCAGCCAAGACCTAGCGGGGGGGACAGATACGCAGTATTTT | CASSQDLAGGTDTQYF
TRBD1 | once | TRBJ1-2 | TRBV28 | TGTGCCAGCAGTTCGGGACAGCTATATGGCTACACCTTC | CASSSGQLYGYTF
TRBD2 | NA | TRBJ2-1 | TRBV7-3 | TGTGCCAGCAGCTTACTAGCGGTGTCCTACAATGAGCAGTTCTTC | CASSLLAVSYNEQFF
NA | NA | TRBJ2-1 | TRBV4-1 | TGCGCCAGCAGCGTAATTGGTCTCTCATACAATGAGCAGTTCTTC | CASSVIGLSYNEQFF
NA | NA | TRBJ2-3 | TRBV5-1 | TGCGCCAGCAGCTTGGGTGGACAGTTAACTAGCACAGATACGCAGTATTTT | CASSLGGQLTSTDTQYF
TRBD1 | NA | TRBJ1-4 | TRBV6-5 | TGTGCCAGCAGTTACTCGACAGGGGGGAAACTGTTTTTT | CASSYSTGGKLFF
TRBD2 | few | TRBJ2-1 | TRBV2 | TGTGCCAGCAGTAGCGGGGGGAGCTCCTACAATGAGCAGTTCTTC | CASSSGGSSYNEQFF
NA | NA | TRBJ2-3 | TRBV29-1 | TGCAGCGCAAACACAGATACGCAGTATTTT | CSANTDTQYF
TRBD2 | NA | TRBJ2-1 | TRBV2 | TGTGCCAGTCATTCTAGCGGGGGATCCTACAATGAGCAGTTCTTC | CASHSSGGSYNEQFF
NA | NA | TRBJ2-1 | TRBV6-4 | TGTGCCAGCAGTGCGGGGGACTACAATGAGCAGTTCTTC | CASSAGDYNEQFF
TRBD2 | NA | TRBJ2-7 | TRBV9 | TGTGCCAGCAGCGTAGGTCTAGCGGGGGCCTACGAGCAGTACTTC | CASSVGLAGAYEQYF
NA | NA | TRBJ2-2 | TRBV15 | TGTGCCACCAGCAGAGATTGGTACGGGGAGCTGTTTTTT | CATSRDWYGELFF
NA | NA | TRBJ2-3 | TRBV5-1 | TGCGCCAGCAGCTTGAGCAACAAGCACAACACAGATACGCAGTATTTT | CASSLSNKHNTDTQYF
NA | NA | TRBJ2-5 | TRBV7-8 | TGTGCCAGCAGCTTAGACGGTTTCCGGCAGTACTTC | CASSLDGFRQYF
TRBD1 | NA | TRBJ2-7 | TRBV6-6 | TGTGCCAGCAGTTACACCCTACAGGGGGCGCGGGAGCAGTACTTC | CASSYTLQGAREQYF
NA | NA | TRBJ1-3 | TRBV19 | TGTGCCAGTAGTTCCGGGTCTGGAAACACCATATATTTT | CASSSGSGNTIYF
NA | NA | TRBJ1-6 | TRBV5-6 | TGTGCCAGCAGGGACAGAGCCAGCAATTCACCCCTCCACTTT | CASRDRASNSPLHF
TRBD2 | NA | TRBJ2-7 | TRBV28 | TGTGCCAGCAGTTTCCCCTTTCGGGGGGGCTACGAGCAGTACTTC | CASSFPFRGGYEQYF
NA | NA | TRBJ1-5 | TRBV5-8 | TGTGCCAGCAGCTTCGGTAGGGGTCAGCCCCAGCATTTT | CASSFGRGQPQHF
NA | NA | TRBJ2-5 | TRBV5-4 | TGTGCCAGCAGCTTGTATTCCGGACAGACCCAGTACTTC | CASSLYSGQTQYF
NA | few | TRBJ1-3 | TRBV27 | TGTGCCAGCAGTTTATCGAGGGCCACTGGAAACACCATATATTTT | CASSLSRATGNTIYF
NA | once | TRBJ2-7 | TRBV25-1 | TGTGCCAGCAGTGAAAGGGGGTTCTCCTACGAGCAGTACTTC | CASSERGFSYEQYF
TRBD2 | NA | TRBJ2-5 | TRBV28 | TGTGCCAGCAGTTTAGCGGCGGGGGGGCTTCAAGAGACCCAGTACTTC | CASSLAAGGLQETQYF
TRBD1 | once | TRBJ2-3 | TRBV19 | TGTGCCAGTAGTATTCACCCCCGGGACAGGGGGCGAAGGAGCCTTTGGGATACGCAGTATTTT | CASSIHPRDRGRRSLWDTQYF
NA | few | TRBJ1-1 | TRBV4-2 | TGTGCCAGCAGCCAAGATCAAGGGGCCGGCACTGAAGCTTTCTTT | CASSQDQGAGTEAFF
NA | NA | TRBJ2-2 | TRBV27 | TGTGCCAGCAGTTCCCCCGGGACTGTCACCGGGGAGCTGTTTTTT | CASSSPGTVTGELFF
NA | NA | TRBJ2-1 | TRBV27 | TGTGCCAGCAGTTTCCGGACTAACTCCTACAATGAGCAGTTCTTC | CASSFRTNSYNEQFF
TRBD1 | NA | TRBJ2-1 | TRBV19 | TGTGCCAGTAGTATAGAAGGGACAGTTTACAATGAGCAGTTCTTC | CASSIEGTVYNEQFF
NA | NA | TRBJ1-1 | TRBV10-3 | TGTGCCTCGCGCAGTCCGGCGGGAAACACTGAAGCTTTCTTT | CASRSPAGNTEAFF
NA | NA | TRBJ2-2 | TRBV5-5 | TGTGCCAGCAGCTTGGAACCCAGGGCGAAAGGCGGGGAGCTGTTTTTT | CASSLEPRAKGGELFF
TRBD1 | NA | TRBJ2-7 | TRBV6-5 | TGTGCCAGCAGAGCTGGACAGGGAGATTCCTACGAGCAGTACTTC | CASRAGQGDSYEQYF
NA | NA | TRBJ1-5 | TRBV4-1 | TGCGCCAGCAGCCAAGATGTCCCAAGCTATCAGCCCCAGCATTTT | CASSQDVPSYQPQHF
TRBD1 | NA | TRBJ1-1 | TRBV5-1 | TGCGCCAGCAGCTTGGCCCGGGACAGGGCGAACACTGAAGCTTTCTTT | CASSLARDRANTEAFF
NA | NA | TRBJ1-3 | TRBV5-1 | TGCGCCAGCAGAAGTCTCGGGGGCTCTGGAAACACCATATATTTT | CASRSLGGSGNTIYF
NA | NA | TRBJ1-4 | TRBV7-9 | TGTGCCAGCAGCTTAGTTGGGACTAATGAAAAACTGTTTTTT | CASSLVGTNEKLFF
NA | NA | TRBJ2-1 | TRBV19 | TGTGCCAGTAGTAGCGCGGACAGTTGGGGCAATGAGCAGTTCTTC | CASSSADSWGNEQFF
TRBD1 | NA | TRBJ1-1 | TRBV5-1 | TGCGCCAGCAGCGCAAGACAGGGCGGGGGGACTGAAGCTTTCTTT | CASSARQGGGTEAFF
NA | NA | TRBJ2-5 | TRBV4-1 | TGCGCCAGCAGCATACCCGGGCAGGGTAAAGAGACCCAGTACTTC | CASSIPGQGKETQYF
NA | few | TRBJ1-1 | TRBV10-3 | TGTGCCATCACACCGGGGGCAGTGACTGAAGCTTTCTTT | CAITPGAVTEAFF
TRBD1 | NA | TRBJ2-7 | TRBV11-3 | TGTGCCAGCAGCTTCGGAGGGGACAGGGGGCGAGGCGAGCAGTACTTC | CASSFGGDRGRGEQYF
NA | NA | TRBJ2-5 | TRBV19 | TGTGCCAGTAGTATAGATGGCCCCTCTCGGTCGGGAGAAGAGACCCAGTACTTC | CASSIDGPSRSGEETQYF
TRBD1 | NA | TRBJ2-3 | TRBV28 | TGTGCCAGCAGTTTTGAAGGACAGGGTCCAGGAAATACGCAGTATTTT | CASSFEGQGPGNTQYF
NA | NA | TRBJ1-5 | TRBV11-2 | TGTGCCAGCAGCTTAGGGGGGTCGAGTCAGCCCCAGCATTTT | CASSLGGSSQPQHF
NA | NA | TRBJ2-7 | TRBV5-1 | TGCGCCAGCAGCCGCCGCTCGGACGGGTACGAGCAGTACTTC | CASSRRSDGYEQYF
NA | NA | TRBJ2-2 | TRBV5-1 | TGCGCCAGCAGCCTCACGGTATCAGGGCGGACCGGGGAGCTGTTTTTT | CASSLTVSGRTGELFF
TRBD1 | NA | TRBJ2-7 | TRBV4-2 | TGTGCCAGCAGCCAAGATGCGGGGACAGGGGGCGCCTACGAGCAGTACTTC | CASSQDAGTGGAYEQYF
TRBD1 | few | TRBJ1-5 | TRBV28 | TGTGCCAGCAGTACGGGACAGGGGCGCAATCAGCCCCAGCATTTT | CASSTGQGRNQPQHF
NA | NA | TRBJ2-5 | TRBV6-1 | TGTGCCAGCAGTCATTACCCCCAAGAGACCCAGTACTTC | CASSHYPQETQYF
NA | few | TRBJ1-5 | TRBV5-5 | TGTGCCAGCAGCTTAGGTACCGGATTGGAACAGCATTTT | CASSLGTGLEQHF
TRBD1 | NA | TRBJ1-4 | TRBV23-1 | TGCGCCAGCAGTCAATCTAGCGACAGGGGGTCAACTAATGAAAAACTGTTTTTT | CASSQSSDRGSTNEKLFF
NA | few | TRBJ1-1 | TRBV15 | TGTGCCACCAGCAGTCCTTATACATACAGGGCCATGAACACTGAAGCTTTCTTT | CATSSPYTYRAMNTEAFF
NA | NA | TRBJ2-1 | TRBV6-5 | TGTGCCAGCACCCCCCGCCGCGGTGAGCAGTTCTTC | CASTPRRGEQFF
TRBD2 | NA | TRBJ2-2 | TRBV7-2 | TGTGCCAGCAGCTCTAGGATAACTAGCGGCCCAGGGGAGCTGTTTTTT | CASSSRITSGPGELFF
NA | NA | TRBJ2-1 | TRBV13 | TGTGCCAGCACGAACAGGGATTACAATGAGCAGTTCTTC | CASTNRDYNEQFF
NA | few | TRBJ1-5 | TRBV28 | TGTGCCAGCAGCCAGGGACAAGGGGGTAGTCAGCCCCAGCATTTT | CASSQGQGGSQPQHF
NA | NA | TRBJ1-2 | TRBV5-4 | TGTGCCAGCAGCCCCGAGCGGGGCGCTAACTATGGCTACACCTTC | CASSPERGANYGYTF
TRBD2 | few | TRBJ2-1 | TRBV5-6 | TGTGCCAGCACCGGGTTGGGGGGGGACCACAATGAGCAGTTCTTC | CASTGLGGDHNEQFF
NA | NA | TRBJ1-2 | TRBV2 | TGTGCCAGCAGCGCCGGGACTAACTATGGCTACACCTTC | CASSAGTNYGYTF